These 9 T cell receptor beta chains were sequenced from one sample in a study of cytomegalovirus exposure and HLA in healthy donors. The primer mix had 60 Vbeta and 13 Jbeta primers. Generated by immunoSEQ multiplex PCR, the TCRdb table keeps only in-frame clones and is missing some. Its table lists about 82,000 clones. The material sequenced was PBMCs. All receptors come from a woman under 40 in good health and CMV-seronegative.

The chain is built from TRBV5-1 and TRBJ2-3; TRBD2 matches 13 bases. This CDR3 contains 15 residues. Germline V CDR1 and CDR2: SGHRS, YFSETQ. V shed 2 bases and J 4 bases; nucleotides not matched to a gene: 1. The CDR3 spells CASSFTSGGADTQYF. DNA for the CDR3: TGCGCCAGCAGCTTTACTAGCGGGGGGGCAGATACGCAGTATTTT.

The chain links TRBV5-1 to TRBJ2-7, with D perhaps TRBD1 (5 bases). Per the germline V gene, CDR1 is SGHRS and CDR2 is YFSETQ. The V gene lost 4 bases and the J gene lost 4 bases, with 21 bases spanning the gap. The CDR3 is made up of 16 amino acids. Here the CDR3 DNA reads TGCGCCAGCAGCCCCAGGGCCTCCCCGGTGGAATACGAGCAGTACTTC. Translated: CASSPRASPVEYEQYF.

V and J are TRBV5-1 and TRBJ2-1; D is uncertain. Per germline, CDR1 SGHRS and CDR2 YFSETQ. Trimming pared 4 bases from V and 0 bases from J, leaving 17 bases between. CDR3 length: 17 residues. The CDR3 coding sequence is TGCGCCAGCAGCCTGACGCGACCGGAGAGCTCCTACAATGAGCAGTTCTTC. Translation: CASSLTRPESSYNEQFF.

This rearrangement joins TRBV7-8 to TRBJ2-7; weak D call: TRBD1 (5 bases). V was clipped by 5 bases and J by 5 bases, with 16 bases between them. Germline V gives CDR1 SGHVS, CDR2 FQNEAQ. CDR3 length: 14 residues. CDR3 amino acids: CASSPTRVRDEQYF. The CDR3 DNA reads as TGTGCCAGCAGCCCGACCAGGGTTAGAGACGAGCAGTACTTC. The full variable domain, with the rest looked up from reference TRBV7-8 and TRBJ2-7, is GAGVSQSPRYKVAKRGQDVALRCDPISGHVSLFWYQQALGQGPEFLTYFQNEAQLDKSGLPSDRFFAERPEGSVSTLKIQRTQQEDSAVYLCASSPTRVRDEQYFGPGTRLTVT.

The V and J genes are TRBV18 and TRBJ2-1; 7 nucleotides align to TRBD1. The J segment lost 0 bases and the V segment lost 4 bases, leaving 3 bases of the junction unmatched. This CDR3 spans 15 amino acids. Germline-derived CDR1 and CDR2 are KGHSH and LQKENI. CDR3 protein: CASSQGASSYNEQFF. CDR3 in DNA: TGTGCCAGCTCACAGGGGGCTAGCTCCTACAATGAGCAGTTCTTC.

The CDR3 DNA reads as TGTGCCTGGGGAAACAGTGACAATGAGCAGTTCTTC. This encodes CAWGNSDNEQFF. This chain joins TRBV30 and TRBJ2-1; D uncertain. The ends were cut back, 5 bases at V and 5 bases at J, with 10 bases in the middle. CDR3 size: 12 residues. The germline V gene has CDR1 GTSNPN and CDR2 SVGIG (reference sequence).

The chain carries TRBV11-3 and TRBJ2-1, with TRBD2 matching over 15 bases. J was trimmed by 8 bases and V by 5 bases; bases with no gene match: 7. Germline CDR1 and CDR2: SGHNT and YENEEA. There are 16 residues in the CDR3. The CDR3 loop reads CASSIGLAGGGDEQFF. In nucleotides, the CDR3 is TGTGCCAGCAGCATAGGACTAGCGGGAGGGGGCGATGAGCAGTTCTTC.

The chain joins TRBV6-4 to TRBJ2-6; TRBD1 matches 10 bases. The CDR3 runs to 19 residues. Per germline, CDR1 MRHNA and CDR2 SNTAGT. V trimming: 1 base; J trimming: 1 base; junction bases outside the gene matches: 7. The CDR3 protein is CASSDWDRGRNSGANVLTF. For the CDR3, the DNA is TGTGCCAGCAGTGACTGGGACAGGGGTCGCAATTCTGGGGCCAACGTCCTGACTTTC.

The rearrangement links TRBV5-4 to TRBJ2-7, with 8 bases lining up with TRBD1. Germline V CDR1 and CDR2: SGHNT, YYREEE (reference sequence). Unmatched junction bases numbered 12, after V lost 4 bases and J lost 6 bases. This CDR3 region has 15 residues. This CDR3 is CASSPEPDRAPEQYF. CDR3 in DNA: TGTGCCAGCAGCCCGGAGCCGGACAGGGCCCCCGAGCAGTACTTC.